Listed here are 16 T cell receptor beta chains from one sample, sequenced in a study of blood T cell repertoires in COVID-19. Produced via immunoSEQ multiplex PCR; TCRdb's table is partial and in-frame only. This sample has 200,000 to 250,000 clones, with around four fifths found just once. The specimen was PBMCs or T cells enriched from blood (not recorded which). These receptor sequences come from a woman aged 40 to 49 who had been exposed to COVID-19.

The V call is TRBV19, the J call TRBJ2-3; D possibly corresponds to TRBD2 (6 bases). The CDR3 is 16 residues long. Trimming took 3 bases from V and 0 from J, leaving 13 bases between them. In germline, CDR1 is LNHDA, CDR2 SQIVND (reference sequence). In nucleotides, the CDR3 is TGTGCCAGTAGTATCGGGACTGGCACTAGCACAGATACGCAGTATTTT. Amino acid sequence: CASSIGTGTSTDTQYF.

The chain couples TRBV2 to TRBJ2-5, with 11 bases identical to TRBD2. J gave up 4 bases and V 6 bases, and 10 bases lay outside the gene matches. Germline loops: CDR1 SNHLY, CDR2 FYNNEI. The CDR3 length is 16 residues. The CDR3 sequence is CASRGPSGGFLETQYF. The CDR3 bases are TGTGCCAGCAGGGGTCCTAGCGGGGGGTTTCTAGAGACCCAGTACTTC.

This rearrangement joins TRBV5-1 to TRBJ2-3, with TRBD2 as a possible D gene (6 bases). V dropped 3 bases and J dropped 5 bases, with 19 bases sitting between them. CDR3 length equals 16 residues. Germline assignment: CDR1 SGHRS and CDR2 YFSETQ. CDR3 bases: TGCGCCAGCAGCTCTGGCGGGGAGAAGGTCTTAGATACGCAGTATTTT. Translation: CASSSGGEKVLDTQYF.

With regard to this clone: One junction end does not reproduce the germline sequence, and a read error may be involved. V and J are TRBV30 and TRBJ2-3; TRBD2 is a possible D gene (5 bases). The V gene's germline CDR1 is GTSNPN and CDR2 SVGIG (reference sequence). This CDR3 comprises 11 residues. The CDR3 DNA reads TGTGCCTGGAGTGTAACCCAGCGGTCCATTTTT. Translation: CAWSVTQRSIF.

This chain links TRBV27 with TRBJ1-2, with 9 bases aligning to TRBD1. The CDR3 is 15 amino acids. V lost 5 bases to trimming and J lost 7 bases; unmatched junction nucleotides: 11. CDR1 is MNHEY, CDR2 SMNVEV, per germline (reference sequence). CDR3 DNA: TGTGCCAGCAGTGACCCGGGACAGGGTGGGGTTGGCTACACCTTC. This encodes CASSDPGQGGVGYTF.

This chain links TRBV7-2 with TRBJ2-7; TRBD2 agrees at 7 bases. From germline, CDR1 is SGHTA and CDR2 FQGNSA. After removal of 1 base from V and 3 bases from J, the junction contained 6 bases not matched to a gene. The CDR3 is 15 amino acids. The CDR3 is CASSLGSGAFYEQYF. CDR3 coding DNA: TGTGCCAGCAGCTTAGGGAGCGGGGCTTTCTACGAGCAGTACTTC.

The CDR3 sequence is CASSQASDYTF. DNA of the CDR3: TGCGCCAGCAGCCAAGCCAGCGACTACACCTTC. This sequence joins TRBV4-1 and TRBJ1-2; D unclear. The V gene lost 1 base and the J gene lost 10 bases, with 7 bases spanning the gap. Germline values: CDR1 MGHRA, CDR2 YSYEKL. The CDR3 is made up of 11 amino acids.

CDR3 in amino acids: CASSLRVVGLTDTQYF. The CDR3 coding sequence is TGTGCCAGCAGCTTGAGGGTAGTCGGACTCACAGATACGCAGTATTTT. The J gene is TRBJ2-3, the V gene TRBV5-4, with D maybe TRBD2 (5 bases). Trimming removed 1 base at V and 2 bases at J, with 14 bases between. Germline CDR1 is SGHNT and CDR2 is YYREEE (reference sequence). The CDR3 contains 16 residues.

A single count supports this clone. The chain employs TRBV7-2 and TRBJ1-5, with 9 bases lining up with TRBD1. This CDR3 region has 14 residues. V lost 7 bases to trimming and J lost 6 bases; unmatched junction nucleotides: 7. Germline loops: CDR1 SGHTA, CDR2 FQGNSA. As DNA, the CDR3 is TGTGCCAGCACGTCTACAGGGGGCGGTCAGCCCCAGCATTTT. It is translated as CASTSTGGGQPQHF. Using reference TRBV7-2 and TRBJ1-5 for the parts outside the CDR3, the full variable domain is GAGVSQSPSNKVTEKGKDVELRCDPISGHTALYWYRQSLGQGLEFLIYFQGNSAPDKSGLPSDRFSAERTGGSVSTLTIQRTQQEDSAVYLCASTSTGGGQPQHFGDGTRLSIL.

The chain couples TRBV7-8 to TRBJ1-4; 8 positions agree with TRBD1. V lost 5 bases, J lost 4 bases, and 6 bases stayed unmatched. Germline V CDR1 and CDR2: SGHVS, FQNEAQ. This CDR3 has 15 amino acids. The CDR3 DNA follows: TGTGCCAGCAGCCAGGGGGACAGGAGTAATGAAAAACTGTTTTTT. Its protein product is CASSQGDRSNEKLFF. Using reference TRBV7-8 and TRBJ1-4 for the parts outside the CDR3, the full variable domain is GAGVSQSPRYKVAKRGQDVALRCDPISGHVSLFWYQQALGQGPEFLTYFQNEAQLDKSGLPSDRFFAERPEGSVSTLKIQRTQQEDSAVYLCASSQGDRSNEKLFFGSGTQLSVL.

The rearrangement links TRBV28 to TRBJ2-3; tentatively, D is TRBD1 (6 bases). The CDR3 is 15 amino acids. The germline CDR1 and CDR2 sequences are MDHEN and SYDVKM. Trimming cost V 1 base and J 2 bases, with 10 bases left between them. The CDR3 region has the DNA TGTGCCAGCAGTTTATCAGGGGTAGTCACAGATACGCAGTATTTT. It specifies CASSLSGVVTDTQYF. Looking up the rest from reference TRBV28 and TRBJ2-3 gives the full variable domain: DVKVTQSSRYLVKRTGEKVFLECVQDMDHENMFWYRQDPGLGLRLIYFSYDVKMKEKGDIPEGYSVSREKKERFSLILESASTNQTSMYLCASSLSGVVTDTQYFGPGTRLTVL.

The chain carries TRBV11-2 and TRBJ2-5; D may be TRBD1 (5 bases). V gave up 2 bases and J gave up 1 base, with 11 bases separating them. CDR1 and CDR2 from the germline V gene are SGHAT and FQNNGV. The CDR3 loop spans 15 amino acids. The CDR3 region has the DNA TGTGCCAGCAGCTTATCCCCAGGGCTCCAAGAGACCCAGTACTTC. Its protein product is CASSLSPGLQETQYF. Supplemented by reference TRBV11-2 and TRBJ2-5, the full variable domain reads EAGVAQSPRYKIIEKRQSVAFWCNPISGHATLYWYQQILGQGPKLLIQFQNNGVVDDSQLPKDRFSAERLKGVDSTLKIQPAKLEDSAVYLCASSLSPGLQETQYFGPGTRLLVL.

The chain is built from TRBV29-1 and TRBJ2-7; 8 bases are shared with TRBD1. This CDR3 has 15 residues. CDR1 is SQVTM, CDR2 ANQGSEA, per germline. V was pared by 2 bases and J by 3 bases, with 9 bases of the junction left unmatched. The CDR3 spells CSVEKTEGQDYEQYF. CDR3 in DNA: TGCAGCGTTGAAAAAACGGAGGGACAGGACTACGAGCAGTACTTC.

The rearrangement uses TRBV28 and TRBJ1-4, with D maybe TRBD1 (6 bases). CDR1 is MDHEN and CDR2 is SYDVKM in the germline V gene. This CDR3 is built from 16 residues. Trimming stripped 3 bases from V and 4 bases from J, with 15 bases between. As DNA, the CDR3 is TGTGCCAGCAGTTTGGCGCGGACAGATCTTAATGAAAAACTGTTTTTT. Protein sequence: CASSLARTDLNEKLFF.

The J gene is TRBJ2-7, the V gene TRBV19; D is perhaps TRBD1 (5 bases). Germline V gene sequence: CDR1 LNHDA, CDR2 SQIVND (reference sequence). The CDR3 is made up of 16 amino acids. The germline V and J ends were trimmed by 1 base and 4 bases, with 17 bases remaining between them. CDR3 sequence: CASSIVLGQGTYEQYF. CDR3 DNA: TGTGCCAGTAGTATAGTTCTGGGCCAGGGCACGTACGAGCAGTACTTC.

This clone was observed a handful of times. The rearrangement links TRBV5-1 to TRBJ1-3; TRBD1 aligns across 11 bases. CDR3 length: 16 amino acids. The germline CDR1 and CDR2 sequences are SGHRS and YFSETQ. The V segment lost 4 bases and the J segment 4 bases; nucleotides outside the gene matches: 7. The CDR3 is CASSPRTGGSGNTIYF. The CDR3 nucleotides are TGCGCCAGCAGCCCGCGGACAGGGGGCTCAGGAAACACCATATATTTT.